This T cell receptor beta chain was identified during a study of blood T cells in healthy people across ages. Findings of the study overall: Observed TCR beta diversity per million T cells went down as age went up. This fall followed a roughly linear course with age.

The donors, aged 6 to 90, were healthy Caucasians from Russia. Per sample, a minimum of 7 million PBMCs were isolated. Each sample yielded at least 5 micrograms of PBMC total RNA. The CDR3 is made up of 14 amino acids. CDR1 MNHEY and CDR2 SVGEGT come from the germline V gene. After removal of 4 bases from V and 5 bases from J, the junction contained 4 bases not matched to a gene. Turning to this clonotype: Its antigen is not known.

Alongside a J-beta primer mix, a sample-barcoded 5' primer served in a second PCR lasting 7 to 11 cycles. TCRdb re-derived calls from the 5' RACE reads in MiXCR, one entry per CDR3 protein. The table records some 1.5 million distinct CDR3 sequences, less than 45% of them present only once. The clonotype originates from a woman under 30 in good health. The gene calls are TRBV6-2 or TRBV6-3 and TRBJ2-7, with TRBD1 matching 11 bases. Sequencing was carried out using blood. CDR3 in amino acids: CASSSWDRGDEQYF. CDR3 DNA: TGTGCCAGCAGTTCATGGGACAGGGGGGACGAGCAGTACTTC.